The entry that follows covers one T cell receptor beta chain sequence. What was amplified from RNA transcripts were TCR beta CDR3 regions. The HTBI set primed first-round TCR CDR3 RT-PCR. TCRdb called the multiplex PCR reads again in MiXCR, with one record for every CDR3 protein. The top ten clones hold 16% of a sample with around 700,000 distinct CDR3 sequences, 18% of them seen once. Any patient presenting with uncontrolled infection, other autoimmune disease, pregnancy or lactation was left out. The data are from a study of T cells in Graves' hyperthyroidism and ophthalmopathy. Study summary: Peripheral blood was drawn at first diagnosis, prior to all treatment.

Trimming took off 2 bases at V and 3 bases at J, with 8 bases between the two ends. There are 13 residues in the CDR3. Germline V CDR1 and CDR2: SGDLS, YYNGEE. Sequencing input: blood. This clonotype originated in a woman in her 50s with Graves' hyperthyroidism that later progressed to Graves' ophthalmopathy. V usage is TRBV9 and J usage is TRBJ1-1; no firm D call. This CDR3 is CASSVRPDTEAFF. CDR3 nucleotides: TGTGCCAGCAGCGTCCGTCCGGACACTGAAGCTTTCTTT. Together with reference TRBV9 and TRBJ1-1, the CDR3 gives the full variable domain: DSGVTQTPKHLITATGQRVTLRCSPRSGDLSVYWYQQSLDQGLQFLIQYYNGEERAKGNILERFSAQQFPDLHSELNLSSLELGDSALYFCASSVRPDTEAFFGQGTRLTVV.